The clone carrying this TCR beta chain occurred a few times. The antigen is unknown. The data stem from a study of cytomegalovirus exposure and HLA in healthy donors. 13 Jbeta primers and 60 Vbeta primers were used for the PCR. Repertoires were generated with immunoSEQ multiplex PCR, while TCRdb's copy carries only in-frame clones and drops some. The sample gives 130,000 or so clones, 65% to 75% of which show up once; more than 6% is in the top ten. Whole-study findings and limits: Evidence from a later analysis indicated that most CMV-associated TCR beta chains looked HLA-restricted. Beyond CMV serostatus, there was no information to go on about immune exposure. Reports state that TCR beta sequences accurately predicted most subjects' HLA-A and HLA-B alleles. Several of the most significant clusters appeared linked to common viral pathogens, based on a later analysis.

Sample: PBMCs. This clonotype was obtained from a man in his forties in good health and CMV-seropositive.

The CDR3 region has the DNA TGTGCCAGCAGCTTGATAGCCTTTGGGGAAAAACTGTTTTTT. Translating gives CASSLIAFGEKLFF. J is TRBJ1-4 and V is TRBV5-5; no firm D call. The CDR3 is 14 amino acids. V dropped 1 base and J dropped 8 bases, with 12 bases sitting between them. Germline lookup yields CDR1 SGHKS and CDR2 YYEKEE (reference sequence).